The rows below give T cell receptor beta chains drawn from one sample of a study of blood T cell repertoires in COVID-19. Clones were read by immunoSEQ multiplex PCR, and TCRdb kept only the in-frame ones, dropping some. The data show fewer than 300,000 clones, 80% to 90% seen once. The specimen sequenced was peripheral blood. Receptors originate from a woman aged 40-49 years who had recovered from COVID-19. CDR3s include the opening cysteine and the closing phenylalanine or tryptophan. The D gene is left open where the match is weak. Not all rows give a size; the values are once, few, many and, for expanded clones, a class.

>TRBD2|TRBV5-1|TRBJ2-3|.
CASSPEAGVSTDTQYF
TGCGCCAGCAGCCCGGAAGCGGGGGTTAGCACAGATACGCAGTATTTT
>TRBD1|TRBV29-1|TRBJ1-1|.
CSARGQTNTEAFF
TGCAGCGCTAGGGGACAGACGAACACTGAAGCTTTCTTT
>TRBD2|TRBV5-1|TRBJ2-1|.
CASSSRTSGNEQFF
TGCGCCAGCAGCTCACGGACTAGCGGTAATGAGCAGTTCTTC
>.|TRBV2|TRBJ2-7|.
CASSDQGFSYEQYF
TGTGCCAGCAGTGATCAGGGATTTTCCTACGAGCAGTACTTC
>.|TRBV19|TRBJ1-4|.
CASNEGGTEKLFF
TGTGCCAGTAATGAGGGGGGGACTGAAAAACTGTTTTTT
>.|TRBV12-5|TRBJ1-2|.
CASGESSFPYGYTF
TGTGCTAGTGGAGAAAGTAGTTTCCCCTATGGCTACACCTTC
>.|TRBV6-5|TRBJ1-1|few
CATTGLDTEAFF
TGCGCCACAACAGGGCTGGACACTGAAGCTTTCTTT
>.|TRBV5-1|TRBJ1-3|.
CASSLAGERSGNTIYF
TGCGCCAGCAGCTTGGCCGGGGAGCGCTCTGGAAACACCATATATTTT
>TRBD1|TRBV27|TRBJ2-5|.
CASSRTGGQETQYF
TGTGCCAGCAGTCGGACAGGGGGCCAAGAGACCCAGTACTTC
>.|TRBV29-1|TRBJ1-1|.
CSVGGREGTEAFF
TGCAGCGTGGGGGGCAGGGAGGGAACTGAAGCTTTCTTT
>.|TRBV5-1|TRBJ1-3|.
CASSTRQGNTIYF
TGCGCCAGCAGCACCCGACAGGGAAACACCATATATTTT
>TRBD1|TRBV27|TRBJ2-5|.
CASSFRTGAQETQYF
TGTGCCAGCAGTTTTAGGACAGGGGCACAAGAGACCCAGTACTTC
>TRBD1|TRBV10-3|TRBJ1-1|.
CAISPRDSNTEAFF
TGTGCCATCAGTCCCAGGGACAGTAACACTGAAGCTTTCTTT
>TRBD1|TRBV29-1|TRBJ1-1|.
CSVKGQAWSNTEAFF
TGCAGCGTCAAGGGACAGGCCTGGTCGAACACTGAAGCTTTCTTT
>.|TRBV6-5|TRBJ1-2|.
CASIRQGRGGGYTF
TGTGCCAGCATCCGGCAGGGCCGGGGAGGAGGCTACACCTTC
>.|TRBV6-8|TRBJ2-7|.
CASSHPYHEQYF
TGTGCCAGCAGTCACCCCTACCACGAGCAGTACTTC
>TRBD2|TRBV6-5|TRBJ2-1|.
CASSYSRRGGSNEQFF
TGTGCCAGCAGTTACTCCCGACGGGGGGGCTCCAATGAGCAGTTCTTC
>TRBD1|TRBV7-9|TRBJ1-4|few
CASSLGQGNEKLFF
TGTGCCAGCAGCCTGGGACAGGGCAATGAAAAACTGTTTTTT
>.|TRBV19|TRBJ2-7|once
CASSIRHGTYEQYF
TGTGCCAGTAGTATAAGACACGGGACCTACGAGCAGTACTTC
>.|TRBV5-6|TRBJ2-7|once
CASSSTFSYEQYF
TGTGCCAGCAGCTCGACATTTTCCTACGAGCAGTACTTC
>TRBD1|TRBV6-1|TRBJ2-7|once
CASSEWDRGDYEQYF
TGTGCCAGCAGTGAATGGGACAGGGGCGATTACGAGCAGTACTTC
>.|TRBV3-1/TRBV3-2|TRBJ1-1|.
CASSRRAGGLEAFF
TGTGCCAGCAGCCGACGAGCGGGTGGGCTTGAAGCTTTCTTT
>TRBD2|TRBV5-6|TRBJ2-3|.
CASSRLGGGAGDTQYF
TGTGCCAGCAGCCGGCTCGGCGGGGGGGCTGGGGATACGCAGTATTTT
>.|TRBV21-1|TRBJ2-7|once
CASSPRGRGYYEQYF
TGTGCCAGCAGCCCCAGGGGCAGGGGATACTACGAGCAGTACTTC
>.|TRBV18|TRBJ2-3|.
CASSREMADSTQYF
TGTGCCAGCTCACGGGAGATGGCGGACAGTACGCAGTATTTT
>.|TRBV19|TRBJ2-2|.
CASTREGGNTGELFF
TGTGCCAGTACCCGAGAAGGGGGGAACACCGGGGAGCTGTTTTTT
>.|TRBV5-5|TRBJ1-2|.
CASSFDRRAYGYTF
TGTGCCAGCAGCTTTGACAGGCGGGCCTATGGCTACACCTTC
>TRBD1|TRBV29-1|TRBJ2-5|.
CSASRQGRETQYF
TGCAGCGCCTCGCGACAGGGGAGAGAGACCCAGTACTTC
>.|TRBV6-5|TRBJ1-2|.
CASTTAQNYGYTF
TGTGCCAGCACCACCGCACAGAACTATGGCTACACCTTC